A single sample is the source of the 27 T cell receptor beta chains below, sequenced in a study of blood T cell repertoires in COVID-19 (TCRdb year 2020). Library creation used the immunoSEQ multiplex PCR assay. Held by TCRdb, this immuneACCESS table contains in-frame sequences only and omits some clones. Under half of the omission traces to an unresolved V gene where checked; the cause of the rest is unknown. This sample comprises fewer than 180,000 clones, over 65% of them detected only once. The top ten clonotypes cover under 2.5% of the sample. Material: peripheral blood. These receptors came from an older man with acute or convalescent COVID-19.

This chain connects TRBV19 to TRBJ2-3, with 10 bases fitting TRBD2. CDR3 size: 17 residues. The germline V gene encodes CDR1 LNHDA and CDR2 SQIVND (reference sequence). Trimming at V came to 1 base and at J to 1 base, leaving 5 bases not matched to a gene. DNA for the CDR3: TGTGCCAGTAGTATAGCGACCGGGACTAGCGGCACAGATACGCAGTATTTT. Protein sequence: CASSIATGTSGTDTQYF.

V usage is TRBV10-3 and J usage is TRBJ2-7, with D possibly matching TRBD1 (5 bases). Trimming stripped 6 bases from V and 3 bases from J, with 6 bases between. The CDR3 consists of 11 residues. Germline V gene lookup returns CDR1 ENHRY and CDR2 SYGVKD. The CDR3 region is CAIRGHYEQYF. Here the CDR3 DNA reads TGTGCCATCAGGGGGCACTACGAGCAGTACTTC.

This rearrangement joins TRBV5-1 to TRBJ2-5; D might be TRBD2 (5 bases). V lost 3 bases, J lost 1 base, and 10 bases lay in between. CDR1 SGHRS and CDR2 YFSETQ come from the germline V gene. This CDR3 is built from 14 residues. The CDR3 reads CASSWRGSQETQYF. The CDR3 region has the DNA TGCGCCAGCAGCTGGCGTGGGAGCCAAGAGACCCAGTACTTC.

The chain combines TRBV5-1 with TRBJ1-1; 9 positions agree with TRBD1. From germline, CDR1 is SGHRS and CDR2 YFSETQ. CDR3 length equals 14 residues. J gave up 6 bases and V 4 bases, and 7 bases lay outside the gene matches. The CDR3 is CASSPRDRDAEAFF. In DNA form, the CDR3 reads TGCGCCAGCAGCCCCCGGGACAGGGACGCTGAAGCTTTCTTT. The complete variable domain, with remaining parts taken from reference TRBV5-1 and TRBJ1-1, reads KAGVTQTPRYLIKTRGQQVTLSCSPISGHRSVSWYQQTPGQGLQFLFEYFSETQRNKGNFPGRFSGRQFSNSRSEMNVSTLELGDSALYLCASSPRDRDAEAFFGQGTRLTVV.

The chain carries TRBV19 and TRBJ2-1, with 7 bases that match TRBD1. The CDR3 runs 13 residues. Germline V CDR1 and CDR2: LNHDA, SQIVND (reference sequence). J lost 7 bases, V lost 5 bases, and 5 bases had no gene match. The CDR3 DNA reads TGTGCCAGTAGTTCCGGGACAGCGAATGAGCAGTTCTTC. Protein: CASSSGTANEQFF.

This clone appeared a single time. In DNA, the CDR3 is TGTGCCAGCAGGCCGACTAGCGGGCTTCAAGAGACCCAGTACTTC. Amino acids: CASRPTSGLQETQYF. The gene calls are TRBV27 and TRBJ2-5; the match to TRBD2 covers 10 bases. Trimming at V came to 6 bases and at J to 2 bases, leaving 6 bases not matched to a gene. Germline V gives CDR1 MNHEY, CDR2 SMNVEV (reference sequence). The CDR3 runs 15 residues.

The gene calls are TRBV30 and TRBJ2-1; possibly TRBD2 for D (6 bases). The CDR3 runs to 16 residues. The germline V and J ends were trimmed by 2 bases and 7 bases, with 21 bases remaining between them. CDR1 is GTSNPN and CDR2 is SVGIG in the germline V gene (reference sequence). The CDR3 protein is CAWSHLRGQRGNEQFF. CDR3 sequence (DNA): TGTGCCTGGAGTCACCTCCGAGGACAACGGGGGAATGAGCAGTTCTTC.

This clone occurred once. The V gene is TRBV28, the J gene TRBJ1-1; possibly TRBD1 for D (6 bases). This CDR3 comprises 14 residues. Deletions cut 2 bases from V and 5 bases from J, with 12 bases between. Germline CDR1 reads MDHEN; CDR2 reads SYDVKM. CDR3 sequence: CASSLKGESTEAFF. The DNA for the CDR3 is TGTGCCAGCAGTTTAAAGGGGGAGAGTACTGAAGCTTTCTTT.

This clone has just one count. The CDR3 DNA is TGTGCCACCAGCAGAGTGGGGCCCTCCTACAATGAGCAGTTCTTC. It translates to CATSRVGPSYNEQFF. This chain uses TRBV15 with TRBJ2-1; D possibly corresponds to TRBD1 (5 bases). This CDR3 spans 15 amino acids. Germline V gene data show CDR1 as LNHNV and CDR2 as YYDKDF (reference sequence). Trimming stripped 1 base from V and 0 bases from J, with 7 bases between.

The V and J genes are TRBV28 and TRBJ1-2, with D maybe TRBD1 (6 bases). This CDR3 has 17 residues. V gave up 3 bases and J gave up 4 bases, with 21 bases separating them. The germline CDR1 and CDR2 sequences are MDHEN and SYDVKM. The CDR3 nucleotides are TGTGCCAGCAGTTTGATAGCCGGGACACCCAACTTCTATGGCTACACCTTC. Encoded protein: CASSLIAGTPNFYGYTF.

The rearrangement uses TRBV5-6 and TRBJ2-5; D remains ambiguous. There are 13 residues in the CDR3. Trimming cost V 0 bases and J 5 bases, with 8 bases left between them. The V gene's germline CDR1 is SGHDT and CDR2 YYEEEE. CDR3: CASSLDPRETQYF. The CDR3 nucleotides read TGTGCCAGCAGCTTGGACCCCCGGGAGACCCAGTACTTC.

The chain couples TRBV9 to TRBJ2-1, with 7 bases fitting TRBD1. The V gene's germline CDR1 is SGDLS and CDR2 YYNGEE. This CDR3 is built from 12 residues. The J segment lost 10 bases and the V segment lost 6 bases, leaving 7 bases of the junction unmatched. The CDR3 region is CASKRQGQEQFF. CDR3 nucleotides: TGTGCCAGCAAGCGACAGGGACAGGAGCAGTTCTTC.

The V gene is TRBV18, the J gene TRBJ1-2, with D hard to call. The germline gives CDR1 KGHSH, CDR2 LQKENI. This CDR3 has 12 amino acids. The V gene lost 6 bases and the J gene lost 8 bases, with 13 bases spanning the gap. CDR3 DNA: TGTGCCAGCTCGGGAGACTCAGAAGGCTACACCTTC. Its translation: CASSGDSEGYTF.

The chain couples TRBV19 to TRBJ2-2; TRBD2 matches at 14 bases. The CDR3 consists of 19 residues. The J segment lost 2 bases and the V segment lost 3 bases, leaving 8 bases of the junction unmatched. Germline values: CDR1 LNHDA, CDR2 SQIVND (reference sequence). CDR3 residues: CASSIWGTSGSKNTGELFF. DNA of the CDR3: TGTGCCAGTAGTATTTGGGGGACTAGCGGGAGCAAAAACACCGGGGAGCTGTTTTTT.

The V and J genes are TRBV2 and TRBJ2-7; possible D gene TRBD1, 6 bases. Germline loops: CDR1 SNHLY, CDR2 FYNNEI. The CDR3 is 14 residues long. The V and J ends lost 7 bases and 2 bases respectively, with 15 bases between them. The CDR3 DNA is TGTGCCAGCAAACTCACAGGGTCCGCCTACGAGCAGTACTTC. This sequence encodes CASKLTGSAYEQYF.

The chain uses TRBV18 and TRBJ2-1, with 8 positions matching TRBD1. The V segment lost 6 bases and the J segment 15 bases; nucleotides outside the gene matches: 13. The CDR3 sequence is 13 residues long. The germline V gene encodes CDR1 KGHSH and CDR2 LQKENI. The CDR3: CASSKDREDTGFF. Written as DNA, the CDR3 is TGTGCCAGCTCCAAGGACAGGGAGGATACAGGGTTCTTC.

The chain has TRBV24-1 and TRBJ2-1, with a tentative D call TRBD1 (6 bases). Germline CDR1 KGHDR, CDR2 SFDVKD. The V end was cut by 4 bases, the J end by 10 bases, with 22 bases between. This CDR3 has 16 amino acids. DNA of the CDR3: TGTGCCACCAGTGAGTACGGGCAGGGGAGTTCGAACGAGCAGTTCTTC. Translated: CATSEYGQGSSNEQFF.

The chain combines TRBV5-1 with TRBJ1-2, with D tentatively TRBD1 (6 bases). The CDR3 loop spans 13 amino acids. V was pared by 3 bases and J by 6 bases, with 12 bases between. CDR1 is SGHRS, CDR2 YFSETQ, per germline. The CDR3 loop reads CASSWGRGNGYTF. The CDR3 DNA is TGCGCCAGCAGCTGGGGGCGAGGGAATGGCTACACCTTC.

This clone has only a few counts. The chain recombines TRBV3-1 (or the pseudogene TRBV3-2) with TRBJ1-5; no definite D call. In germline, CDR1 is LGHDT, CDR2 YNNKEL (reference sequence). This CDR3 region has 15 residues. Between the trimmed V and J ends, which lost 1 base and 7 bases, there was a span of 14 bases. The CDR3: CASSQGGGNGQPQHF. The CDR3 DNA reads as TGTGCCAGCAGCCAAGGAGGAGGGAACGGACAGCCCCAGCATTTT.

V and J are TRBV7-9 and TRBJ2-2; no clear D gene. CDR3 length: 13 amino acids. V was shortened by 6 bases and J by 0 bases, with 5 bases between the two germline ends. Germline V gives CDR1 SEHNR, CDR2 FQNEAQ (reference sequence). CDR3 region: CASSLTNTGELFF. The DNA of the CDR3 is TGTGCCAGCAGTCTTACGAACACCGGGGAGCTGTTTTTT.

The V call is TRBV2, the J call TRBJ1-6; the D is unclear. CDR1 is SNHLY and CDR2 is FYNNEI in the germline V gene. This CDR3 comprises 15 residues. Deletions cut 1 base from V and 7 bases from J, with 11 bases between. CDR3 sequence: CASSEGLVYNSPLHF. In DNA, the CDR3 is TGTGCCAGCAGTGAAGGGCTAGTGTACAATTCACCCCTCCACTTT.

This clone was counted only a few times. V and J are TRBV27 and TRBJ1-1; 7 bases match TRBD1. Germline V gives CDR1 MNHEY, CDR2 SMNVEV (reference sequence). The CDR3 is 16 amino acids. The trim removed 5 bases at V and 3 bases at J, leaving 12 bases unmatched. CDR3 residues: CASSKNRGRRDTEAFF. As DNA, the CDR3 is TGTGCCAGCAGTAAAAACAGGGGAAGGAGGGACACTGAAGCTTTCTTT.

The V and J genes are TRBV29-1 and TRBJ1-6, with 10 bases that match TRBD1. In germline, CDR1 is SQVTM, CDR2 ANQGSEA. Trimming at V came to 7 bases and at J to 10 bases, leaving 10 bases not matched to a gene. The CDR3 covers 14 residues. Here the CDR3 DNA reads TGCAGCGCCTCAACCGGGACAGGGGTCTCACCCCTCCACTTT. Translated: CSASTGTGVSPLHF.

The J gene is TRBJ1-4, the V gene TRBV5-1; D is unclear. Germline CDR1 reads SGHRS; CDR2 reads YFSETQ. Trimming left V 3 bases short and J 3 bases short, with 15 bases between. CDR3 length: 16 amino acids. The CDR3 DNA sequence: TGCGCCAGCAGCTCCGGAGTCCGGCGGGCTAATGAAAAACTGTTTTTT. It encodes CASSSGVRRANEKLFF.

The chain combines TRBV5-6 with TRBJ1-1; a weak D match, TRBD1 (6 bases). Germline V lookup: CDR1 SGHDT, CDR2 YYEEEE. The CDR3 contains 15 residues. V gave up 1 base and J gave up 4 bases, with 14 bases separating them. The CDR3 DNA is TGTGCCAGCAGCTTGACAGGGCAATGGGGCACTGAAGCTTTCTTT. This gives the protein CASSLTGQWGTEAFF.

The chain recombines TRBV7-3 with TRBJ2-3; tentative D call: TRBD1 (5 bases). The CDR3 covers 16 residues. Trimming pared 2 bases from V and 4 bases from J, leaving 16 bases between. Germline loops: CDR1 SGHTA, CDR2 FQGTGA. DNA for the CDR3: TGTGCCAGCAGCTTAGGTCGCACAGGAGCCCCAGATACGCAGTATTTT. Its translation: CASSLGRTGAPDTQYF.

This chain joins TRBV7-9 and TRBJ2-1; TRBD2 aligns across 11 bases. The germline V gene encodes CDR1 SEHNR and CDR2 FQNEAQ (reference sequence). This CDR3 region has 15 residues. The J segment lost 5 bases and the V segment lost 5 bases, leaving 5 bases of the junction unmatched. The CDR3 DNA follows: TGTGCCAGCAGCCTTAGCGGGGGGGTCGACAATGAGCAGTTCTTC. Its protein is CASSLSGGVDNEQFF.